This TCR beta chain originates from a study of patients and donors after allogeneic stem cell transplantation (dated by TCRdb to 2018 to 2020). Looking up the germline V gene (reference sequence) yields CDR1 SEHNR and CDR2 FQNEAQ. V loses 2 bases, J loses 6 bases, and the germline ends lie 12 bases apart. From the cysteine through the phenylalanine, the CDR3 covers 14 amino acids. Here the CDR3 DNA is all that survives: 42 bases in frame from base 1. Library preparation was by RT-PCR. Sequencing took place on a NextSeq 550. TCRdb handled the public reads itself, with Q25 trimming in fastp and clone calling in MiXCR, and kept productive beta chains. Each CDR3 protein appears once, grouped with its most common genes and DNA. The sample profile shows 800,000 to 1,000,000 distinct CDR3 sequences; about a sixth of them were found once. The ten most abundant clones make up 6% of the sample. There are many counts of this clonotype. Its antigen has not been determined. Base-call qualities are not available, and no considerably larger clone is one nucleotide away.

The chain employs TRBV7-9 and TRBJ2-3; TRBD1 could be the D gene, as 6 bases match. Sequencing was performed on blood, either unsorted or a sorted T cell fraction (not recorded which). This TCR was sampled from a human donor who was either an allogeneic HSCT recipient or a stem cell or donor lymphocyte infusion donor (not recorded which). It is not recorded whose cells these are; they may come from a transplant donor. The DNA sequence follows: TGTGCCAGCAGCTTACCAGGGGCGGCCGATACGCAGTATTTT. The encoded protein is CASSLPGAADTQYF. The CDR3 plus the reference TRBV7-9 and TRBJ2-3 genes for the other parts give the full variable domain: DTGVSQNPRHKITKRGQNVTFRCDPISEHNRLYWYRQTLGQGPEFLTYFQNEAQLEKSRLLSDRFSAERPKGSFSTLEIQRTEQGDSAMYLCASSLPGAADTQYFGPGTRLTVL.